This TCR beta chain was captured by sequencing in a study of identical twins. This clonotype was seen repeatedly, ten times or more. This CDR3 contains 16 residues. In germline, CDR1 is SGHAT, CDR2 FQNNGV. V lost 2 bases and J lost 0, with 13 bases in between. A template switching step contributed a universal primer site, while unique molecular identifiers were present in the cDNA. TCRdb re-derived calls from the 5' RACE reads in MiXCR, one entry per CDR3 protein. The table shows 420,000 or so distinct CDR3 sequences, with 15% to 20% occurring only once. The rearrangement joins TRBV11-2 to TRBJ2-5; the D gene is possibly TRBD1 (6 bases). Sequenced sample: naive T cells sorted from blood. The source of this sequence is a man aged 50 to 60 in good health. The CDR3 sequence is CASSLFPGQYQETQYF. CDR3 coding DNA: TGTGCCAGCAGCTTATTCCCCGGACAGTACCAAGAGACCCAGTACTTC.